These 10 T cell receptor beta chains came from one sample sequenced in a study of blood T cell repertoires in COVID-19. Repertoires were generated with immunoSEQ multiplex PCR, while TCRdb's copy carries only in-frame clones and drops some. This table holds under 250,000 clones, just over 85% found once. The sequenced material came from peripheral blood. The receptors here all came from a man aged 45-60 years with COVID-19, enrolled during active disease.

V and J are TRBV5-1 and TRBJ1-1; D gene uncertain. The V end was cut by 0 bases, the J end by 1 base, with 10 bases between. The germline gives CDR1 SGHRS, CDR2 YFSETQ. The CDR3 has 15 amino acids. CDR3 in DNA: TGCGCCAGCAGCTTGGACGATGGGAGGAACACTGAAGCTTTCTTT. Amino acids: CASSLDDGRNTEAFF.

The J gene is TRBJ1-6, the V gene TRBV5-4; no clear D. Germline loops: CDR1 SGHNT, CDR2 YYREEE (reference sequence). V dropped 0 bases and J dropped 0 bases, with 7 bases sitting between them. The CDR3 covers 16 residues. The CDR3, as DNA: TGTGCCAGCAGCTTGGACAGCAGCTCCTATAATTCACCCCTCCACTTT. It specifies CASSLDSSSYNSPLHF.

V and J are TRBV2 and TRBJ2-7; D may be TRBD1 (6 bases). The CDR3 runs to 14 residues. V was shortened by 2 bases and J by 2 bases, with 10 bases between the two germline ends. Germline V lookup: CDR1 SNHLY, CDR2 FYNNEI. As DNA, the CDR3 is TGTGCCAGCAGTGAACAGGGGATGCCCTACGAGCAGTACTTC. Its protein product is CASSEQGMPYEQYF.

CDR3 sequence (DNA): TGTGCCAGCAGTTTCTTAGCGGGCGCGAACACCGGGGAGCTGTTTTTT. Amino acid sequence: CASSFLAGANTGELFF. V usage is TRBV27 and J usage is TRBJ2-2, with 7 bases matching TRBD2. The germline V gene has CDR1 MNHEY and CDR2 SMNVEV (reference sequence). This CDR3 has 16 amino acids. Germline trimming cut 3 bases from V and 0 bases from J; bases unmatched to any gene: 4.

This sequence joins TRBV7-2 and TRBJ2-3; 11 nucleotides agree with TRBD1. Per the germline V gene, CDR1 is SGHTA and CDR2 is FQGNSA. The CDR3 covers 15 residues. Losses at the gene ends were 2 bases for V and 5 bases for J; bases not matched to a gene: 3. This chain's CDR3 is CASSLWDRGVDTQYF. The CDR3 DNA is TGTGCCAGCAGCTTATGGGACAGGGGGGTAGATACGCAGTATTTT.

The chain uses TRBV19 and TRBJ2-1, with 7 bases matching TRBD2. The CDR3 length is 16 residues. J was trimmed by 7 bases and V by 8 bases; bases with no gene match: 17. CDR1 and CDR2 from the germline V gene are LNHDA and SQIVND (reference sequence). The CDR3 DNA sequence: TGTGCCAGTTGTGCCGCGCATATGGGGGGGAATAATGAGCAGTTCTTC. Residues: CASCAAHMGGNNEQFF.

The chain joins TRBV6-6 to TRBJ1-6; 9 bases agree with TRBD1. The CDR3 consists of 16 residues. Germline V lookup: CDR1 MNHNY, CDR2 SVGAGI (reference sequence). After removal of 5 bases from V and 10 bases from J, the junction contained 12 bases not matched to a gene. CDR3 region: CASSTPRDRARSPLHF. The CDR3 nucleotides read TGTGCCAGCAGTACCCCGAGGGACAGGGCTCGATCACCCCTCCACTTT.

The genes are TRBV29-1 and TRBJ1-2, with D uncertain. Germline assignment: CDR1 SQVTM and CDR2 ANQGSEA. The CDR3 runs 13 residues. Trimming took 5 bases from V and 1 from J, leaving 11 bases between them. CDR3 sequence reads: CSVMEGLNYGYTF. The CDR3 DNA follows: TGCAGCGTTATGGAGGGCCTTAACTATGGCTACACCTTC.

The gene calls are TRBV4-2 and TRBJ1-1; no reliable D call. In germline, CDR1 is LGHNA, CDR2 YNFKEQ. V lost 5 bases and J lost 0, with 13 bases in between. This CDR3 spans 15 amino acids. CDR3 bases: TGTGCCAGCAGCTACAGCGGGGTGATGAACACTGAAGCTTTCTTT. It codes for CASSYSGVMNTEAFF.

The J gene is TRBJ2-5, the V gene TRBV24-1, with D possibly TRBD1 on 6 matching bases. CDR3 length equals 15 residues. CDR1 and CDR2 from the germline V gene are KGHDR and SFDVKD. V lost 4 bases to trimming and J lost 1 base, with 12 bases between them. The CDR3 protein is CATSDQDRFQETQYF. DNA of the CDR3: TGTGCCACCAGTGACCAGGACAGATTCCAAGAGACCCAGTACTTC.